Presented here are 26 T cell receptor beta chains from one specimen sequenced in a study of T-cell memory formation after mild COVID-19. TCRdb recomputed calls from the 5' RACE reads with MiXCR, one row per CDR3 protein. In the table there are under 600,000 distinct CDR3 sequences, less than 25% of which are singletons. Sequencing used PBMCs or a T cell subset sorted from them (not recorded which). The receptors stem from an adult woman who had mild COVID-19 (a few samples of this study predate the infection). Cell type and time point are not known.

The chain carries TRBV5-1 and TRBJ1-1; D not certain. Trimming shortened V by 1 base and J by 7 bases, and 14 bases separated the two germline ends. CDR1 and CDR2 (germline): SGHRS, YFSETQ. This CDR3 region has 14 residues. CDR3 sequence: CASSLRLEDDEAFF. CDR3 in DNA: TGCGCCAGCAGCTTGAGGCTGGAGGATGATGAAGCTTTCTTT.

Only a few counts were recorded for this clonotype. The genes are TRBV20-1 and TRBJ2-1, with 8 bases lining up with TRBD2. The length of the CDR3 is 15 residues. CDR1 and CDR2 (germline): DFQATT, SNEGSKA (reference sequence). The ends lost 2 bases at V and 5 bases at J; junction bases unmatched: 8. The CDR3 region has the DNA TGCAGTGCTAGAAACCTGGCGGGGGGACACAATGAGCAGTTCTTC. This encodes CSARNLAGGHNEQFF.

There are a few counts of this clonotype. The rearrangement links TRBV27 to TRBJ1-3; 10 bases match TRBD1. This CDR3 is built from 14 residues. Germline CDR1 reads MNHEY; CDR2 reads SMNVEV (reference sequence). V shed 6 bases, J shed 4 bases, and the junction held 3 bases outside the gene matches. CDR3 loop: CASSGQGDGNTIYF. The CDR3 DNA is TGTGCCAGCAGCGGACAGGGGGACGGAAACACCATATATTTT.

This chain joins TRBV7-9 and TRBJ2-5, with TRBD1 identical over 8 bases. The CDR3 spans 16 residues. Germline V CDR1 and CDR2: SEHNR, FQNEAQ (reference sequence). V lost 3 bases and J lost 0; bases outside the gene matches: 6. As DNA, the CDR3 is TGTGCCAGCAGCTTTTACGGACAGGGACACCAAGAGACCCAGTACTTC. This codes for CASSFYGQGHQETQYF.

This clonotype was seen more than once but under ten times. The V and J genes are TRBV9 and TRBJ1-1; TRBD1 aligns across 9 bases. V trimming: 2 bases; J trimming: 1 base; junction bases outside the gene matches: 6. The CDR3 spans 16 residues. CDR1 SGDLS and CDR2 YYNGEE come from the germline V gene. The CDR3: CASSVNRDRANTEAFF. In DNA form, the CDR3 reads TGTGCCAGCAGCGTTAACCGGGACAGGGCGAACACTGAAGCTTTCTTT.

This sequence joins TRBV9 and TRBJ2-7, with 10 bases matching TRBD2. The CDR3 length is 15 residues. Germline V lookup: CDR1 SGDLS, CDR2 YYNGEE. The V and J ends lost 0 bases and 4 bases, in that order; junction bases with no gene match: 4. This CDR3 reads CASSVAASGSYEQYF. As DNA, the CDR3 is TGTGCCAGCAGCGTAGCCGCTAGCGGGAGTTACGAGCAGTACTTC.

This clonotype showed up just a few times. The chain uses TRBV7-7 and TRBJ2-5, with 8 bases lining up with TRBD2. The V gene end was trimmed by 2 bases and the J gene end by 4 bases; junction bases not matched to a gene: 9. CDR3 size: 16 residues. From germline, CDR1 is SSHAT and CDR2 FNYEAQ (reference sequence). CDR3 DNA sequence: TGTGCCAGCAGCTTATCCCAGCGGGGGTTGGTAGAGACCCAGTACTTC. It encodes CASSLSQRGLVETQYF. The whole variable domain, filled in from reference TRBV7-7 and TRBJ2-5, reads GAGVSQSPRYKVTKRGQDVTLRCDPISSHATLYWYQQALGQGPEFLTYFNYEAQPDKSGLPSDRFSAERPEGSISTLTIQRTEQRDSAMYRCASSLSQRGLVETQYFGPGTRLLVL.

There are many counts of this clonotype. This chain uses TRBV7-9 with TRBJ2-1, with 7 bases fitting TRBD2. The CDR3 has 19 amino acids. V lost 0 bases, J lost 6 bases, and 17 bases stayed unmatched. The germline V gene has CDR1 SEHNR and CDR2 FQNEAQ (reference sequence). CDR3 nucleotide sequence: TGTGCCAGCAGCTTAGCCGGGGTCCGGCGGGGGAGTCTCTTCAATGAGCAGTTCTTC. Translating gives CASSLAGVRRGSLFNEQFF.

CDR3 sequence (DNA): TGTGCCAGCAGTAAACCCCAGGGACGGGTCCCCACAGATACGCAGTATTTT. Encoded protein: CASSKPQGRVPTDTQYF. V and J are TRBV27 and TRBJ2-3; D possibly matches TRBD1 or TRBD2 (5 bases each). Germline-derived CDR1 and CDR2 are MNHEY and SMNVEV (reference sequence). V lost 5 bases to trimming and J lost 2 bases, with 20 bases between them. The CDR3 has 17 residues.

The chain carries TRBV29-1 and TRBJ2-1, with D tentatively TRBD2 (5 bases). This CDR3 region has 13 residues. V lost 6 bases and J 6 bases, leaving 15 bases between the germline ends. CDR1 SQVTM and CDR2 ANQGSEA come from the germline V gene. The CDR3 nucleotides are TGCAGCGTGCGGGCAGATTCTCGCAATGAGCAGTTCTTC. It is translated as CSVRADSRNEQFF.

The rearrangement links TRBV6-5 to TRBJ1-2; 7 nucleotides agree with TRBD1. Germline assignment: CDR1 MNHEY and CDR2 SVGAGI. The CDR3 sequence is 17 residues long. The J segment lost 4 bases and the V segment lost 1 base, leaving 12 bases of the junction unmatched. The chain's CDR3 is CASSYYPRTGGSYGYTF. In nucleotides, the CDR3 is TGTGCCAGCAGTTACTACCCCAGGACAGGCGGGAGCTATGGCTACACCTTC.

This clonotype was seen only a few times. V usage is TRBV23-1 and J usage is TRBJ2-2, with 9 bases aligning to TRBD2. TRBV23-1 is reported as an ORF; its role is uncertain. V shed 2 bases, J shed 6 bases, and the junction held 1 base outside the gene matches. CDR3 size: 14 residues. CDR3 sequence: CASSQGTSSGELFF. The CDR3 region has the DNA TGCGCCAGCAGTCAAGGGACTAGCTCCGGGGAGCTGTTTTTT.

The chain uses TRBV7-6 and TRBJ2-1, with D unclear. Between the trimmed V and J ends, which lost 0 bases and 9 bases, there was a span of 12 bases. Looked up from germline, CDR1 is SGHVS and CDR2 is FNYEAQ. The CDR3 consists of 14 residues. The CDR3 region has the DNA TGTGCCAGCAGCTTAGCGAGGTTAAGTATTGAGCAGTTCTTC. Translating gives CASSLARLSIEQFF. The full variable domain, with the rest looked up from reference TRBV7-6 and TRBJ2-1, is GAGVSQSPRYKVTKRGQDVALRCDPISGHVSLYWYRQALGQGPEFLTYFNYEAQQDKSGLPNDRFSAERPEGSISTLTIQRTEQRDSAMYRCASSLARLSIEQFFGPGTRLTVL.

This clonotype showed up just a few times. The CDR3 is CASSLVAFGRNFYEQYF. In DNA, the CDR3 is TGTGCCAGCAGCTTAGTAGCATTTGGGAGAAATTTCTACGAGCAGTACTTC. The rearrangement links TRBV11-2 to TRBJ2-7; weak D call: TRBD2 (5 bases). The CDR3 is 17 amino acids. The V gene's germline CDR1 is SGHAT and CDR2 FQNNGV. Trimming cost V 1 base and J 3 bases, with 19 bases left between them.

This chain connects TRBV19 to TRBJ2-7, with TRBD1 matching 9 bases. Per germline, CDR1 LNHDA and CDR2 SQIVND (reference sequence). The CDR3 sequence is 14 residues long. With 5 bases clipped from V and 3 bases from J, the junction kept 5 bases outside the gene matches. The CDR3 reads CASSRDREIYEQYF. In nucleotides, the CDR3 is TGTGCCAGTAGTCGGGACAGGGAGATCTACGAGCAGTACTTC.

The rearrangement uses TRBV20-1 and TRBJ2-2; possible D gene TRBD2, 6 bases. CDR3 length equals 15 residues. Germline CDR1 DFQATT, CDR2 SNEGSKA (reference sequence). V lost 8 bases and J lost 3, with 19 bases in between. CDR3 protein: CSSLKRGTDTGELFF. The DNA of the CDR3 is TGCAGTTCCTTAAAACGGGGGACGGACACCGGGGAGCTGTTTTTT.

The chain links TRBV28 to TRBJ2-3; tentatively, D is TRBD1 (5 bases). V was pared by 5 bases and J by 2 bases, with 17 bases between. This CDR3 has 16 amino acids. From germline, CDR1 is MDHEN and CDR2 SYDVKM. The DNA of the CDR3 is TGTGCCAGCAGTCCCCTTAGCAGGGCCCTCACAGATACGCAGTATTTT. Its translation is CASSPLSRALTDTQYF. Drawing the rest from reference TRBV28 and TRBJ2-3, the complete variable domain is DVKVTQSSRYLVKRTGEKVFLECVQDMDHENMFWYRQDPGLGLRLIYFSYDVKMKEKGDIPEGYSVSREKKERFSLILESASTNQTSMYLCASSPLSRALTDTQYFGPGTRLTVL.

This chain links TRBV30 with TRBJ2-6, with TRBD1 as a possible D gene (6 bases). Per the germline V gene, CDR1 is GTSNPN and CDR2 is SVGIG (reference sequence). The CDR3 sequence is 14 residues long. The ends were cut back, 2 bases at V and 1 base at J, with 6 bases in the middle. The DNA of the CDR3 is TGTGCCTGGAGTCAGGGGTCTGGGGCCAACGTCCTGACTTTC. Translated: CAWSQGSGANVLTF.

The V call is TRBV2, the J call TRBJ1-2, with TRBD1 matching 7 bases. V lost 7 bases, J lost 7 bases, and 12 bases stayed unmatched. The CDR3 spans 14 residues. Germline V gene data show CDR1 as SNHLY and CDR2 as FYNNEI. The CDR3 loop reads CASTADRAALGYTF. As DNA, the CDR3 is TGTGCCAGCACCGCCGACAGGGCCGCCCTTGGCTACACCTTC.

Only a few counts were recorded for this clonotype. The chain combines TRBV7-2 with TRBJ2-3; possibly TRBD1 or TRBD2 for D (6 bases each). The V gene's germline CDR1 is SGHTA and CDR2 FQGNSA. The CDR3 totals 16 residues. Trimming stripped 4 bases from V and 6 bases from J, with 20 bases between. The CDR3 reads CASSSTAGGPPDTQYF. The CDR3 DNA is TGTGCCAGCAGCTCAACTGCCGGGGGCCCTCCTGATACGCAGTATTTT.

The CDR3 sequence is CASSPGLAGYAGELFF. CDR3 coding DNA: TGTGCCAGCAGTCCTGGACTAGCGGGTTATGCCGGGGAGCTGTTTTTT. The chain carries TRBV12-3 or TRBV12-4 and TRBJ2-2, with 11 bases that match TRBD2. V was pared by 5 bases and J by 6 bases, with 8 bases of the junction left unmatched. The CDR3 sequence is 16 residues long.

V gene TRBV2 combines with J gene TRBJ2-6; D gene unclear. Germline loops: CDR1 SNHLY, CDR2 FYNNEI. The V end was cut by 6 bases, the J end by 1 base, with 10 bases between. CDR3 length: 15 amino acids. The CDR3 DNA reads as TGTGCCAGCAGAGCCAGCGTATCTGGGGCCAACGTCCTGACTTTC. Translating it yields CASRASVSGANVLTF.

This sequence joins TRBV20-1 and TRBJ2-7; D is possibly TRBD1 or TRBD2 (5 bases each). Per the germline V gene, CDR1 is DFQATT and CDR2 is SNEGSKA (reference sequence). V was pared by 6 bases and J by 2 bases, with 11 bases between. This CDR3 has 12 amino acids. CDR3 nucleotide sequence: TGCAGTGCAATTGGGGGTACCTACGAGCAGTACTTC. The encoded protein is CSAIGGTYEQYF.

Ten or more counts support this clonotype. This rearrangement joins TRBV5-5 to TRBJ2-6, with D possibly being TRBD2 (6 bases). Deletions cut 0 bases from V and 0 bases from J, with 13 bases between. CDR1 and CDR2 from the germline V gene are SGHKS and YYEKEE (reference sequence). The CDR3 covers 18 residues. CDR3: CASSLESGLRSGANVLTF. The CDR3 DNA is TGTGCCAGCAGCTTGGAGTCGGGACTTCGCTCTGGGGCCAACGTCCTGACTTTC.

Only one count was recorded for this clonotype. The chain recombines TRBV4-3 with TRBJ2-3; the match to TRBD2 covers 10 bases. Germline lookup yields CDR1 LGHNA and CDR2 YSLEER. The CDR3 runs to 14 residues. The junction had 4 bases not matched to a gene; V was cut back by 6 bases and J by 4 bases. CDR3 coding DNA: TGCGCCAGCAGGGCTAGCGGGAGTTCAGATACGCAGTATTTT. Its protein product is CASRASGSSDTQYF.

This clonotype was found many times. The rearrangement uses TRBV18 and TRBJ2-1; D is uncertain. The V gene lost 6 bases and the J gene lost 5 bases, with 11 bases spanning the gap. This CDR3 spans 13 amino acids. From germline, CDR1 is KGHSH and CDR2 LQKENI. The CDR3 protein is CASSPGLNNEQFF. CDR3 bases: TGTGCCAGCTCGCCGGGCCTCAACAATGAGCAGTTCTTC.